This T cell receptor (beta chain) was recorded in a study of blood T cell repertoires in COVID-19. Study as a whole: Samples of COVID-19 (acute and convalescent) were obtained from the United States, Italy and Spain. The analysed material was cDNA or gDNA that came from T cells, B-cell-depleted T cells, or PBMCs.

In the source study's methods: Reference gene primer amplification gave nucleated cell count estimates. Measured with immunoSEQ multiplex PCR; TCRdb has only the in-frame clones, and not every one. The V and J calls and the clone size are those of that table, but D and trimming were determined from the DNA. Of about 140,000 clones in the sample, approximately 80% were seen once. The CDR3 sequence is 16 residues long. Germline trimming cut 0 bases from V and 0 bases from J; bases unmatched to any gene: 2. Germline assignment: CDR1 SGHKS and CDR2 YYEKEE (reference sequence). The TCR sequence derives from a man in his fifties or sixties with active or convalescent COVID-19. The sequenced material came from peripheral blood. This sequence joins TRBV5-5 and TRBJ2-2; 7 bases map to TRBD1. The DNA for the CDR3 is TGTGCCAGCAGCTTGGTTACAGGGGCGAACACCGGGGAGCTGTTTTTT. The encoded protein is CASSLVTGANTGELFF.